This T cell receptor (beta chain) was documented in a study of blood T cell repertoires in COVID-19 (TCRdb year 2020). Regarding the study in general: Samples from collaborators originated in the United States, Italy and Spain and spanned both the acute and convalescent phases of COVID-19. The prospective study material was composed of cDNA or gDNA derived from T cells, B-cell-depleted T cells, or PBMCs. Deeply sampled blood TCRbeta repertoires from subjects exposed to, actively infected with, or recovered from COVID-19 were included in the dataset. The repertoires were made available in a free public database intended to serve as a resource for research on the immune response to SARS-CoV-2. Samples came from the ongoing ImmuneRACE study (first 160 participants) plus 1,254 subjects from 6 global collaborators. Nearly every sample came with metadata listing a de-identified subject ID, COVID-19 status, age in years and sex. Where HLA class I and class II types were available, the types were taken from metadata supplied by the sample provider, not from assay-based typing.

The CDR3 runs 12 amino acids, cysteine and phenylalanine included. Just the 36-base CDR3 DNA is kept, in frame starting at base 1. V is clipped by 5 bases and J by 7 bases, and the sequence between their germline boundaries is 11 bases long. As to this clone: Its antigen has not been determined. No base quality information exists; no much larger clone differs at one position.

What the work shows at the level of the full study, not this receptor alone: Clinical and demographic metadata were provided uncurated, with the amount varying by source and participant.

In Seattle, one collaborating source enrolled patients while the infection was active and tracked those patients longitudinally over the course of disease. Collaborating institutions collected whole blood in K2EDTA tubes following their own protocols. For TCRbeta analysis, collaborators shipped samples in one of three forms: frozen whole blood, isolated PBMCs, or DNA extracted from either of those sample types. TCRbeta CDR3 regions were amplified from genomic DNA by means of the immunoSEQ Assay, a bias-controlled multiplex PCR. On the study's bioinformatics: Nucleated cell counts per sample were estimated from amplification of reference gene primers within the assay. To quantify the absolute abundance of each unique TCRbeta CDR3 rearrangement, sequence reads were collapsed and filtered. For each sample, productive Simpson clonality was calculated as the square root of Simpson's diversity index across productive rearrangements. The table comes from immuneACCESS by way of TCRdb, which keeps in-frame sequences with V and J called. Part of the clones is missing from these tables; in studies checked, under half for an unresolved V gene and the rest for unknown reasons. V, J and clone size are those of that table, while D and trimming were read from the DNA. This sample gives some 200,000 clones in total; roughly 92% of them show up just once. The top ten clones comprise 0.7% to 0.8% of the sample.

Sequenced input: peripheral blood. Here the chain combines TRBV12-3 or TRBV12-4 and TRBJ1-2; the D gene is perhaps TRBD1, on 5 matching bases. This TCR came from a man aged 25-40 years with COVID-19, enrolled during active disease. The DNA reads TGTGCCAGCAGTCCGACAGCTGTTGGCTACACCTTC. Its protein product is CASSPTAVGYTF.